The sequence of this T cell receptor (beta chain) was determined in a study of T cell responses to AZD1222 COVID-19 vaccine listed by TCRdb under 2021. Background for the entire study: A total of just over 230 trial participants underwent TCR sequencing, of whom some 200 had received two doses of AZD1222 and roughly 26 had received two doses of the MenACWY control vaccine. Enrollment into the trials was organized by age into subgroups of 18-55, 56-69 and 70-plus years, and those subgroups contained 148, 28 and 57 TCR-sequenced participants, respectively.

The sample's time point label is to be understood as: about 28 days (+/-7) after the second vaccine dose. AZD1222 recipients whose second dose came at about 4 weeks and those whose second dose came at about 12 weeks were combined into one group, since spike-specific TCR depth and breadth did not differ between the two schedules. Samples from vaccinated people were obtained from the UK trials COV001 and COV002, which included a single-blind randomized controlled phase 2/3 trial of AZD1222 (ChAdOx1 nCoV-19) in healthy adults. Trial participant PBMC samples were collected at day 0 and day 28 after the second dose for TCRbeta chain sequencing. Looking up the germline V gene (reference sequence) yields CDR1 LGHDT and CDR2 YNNKEL. The CDR3 holds 13 amino acids from the cysteine to the phenylalanine. Of all the DNA, just the CDR3 is kept, 39 bases in frame from base 1. The trim is 8 bases for V and 5 bases for J, with a gap of 15 bases between the germline ends.

Points the paper makes about the study in general: Conclusions about previously exposed vaccinees are limited, since just a handful of AZD1222 recipients were seropositive for SARS-CoV-2 at baseline. Participants were mostly white British and included more females than males, and it was suggested by the authors that clonal diversity may have been underestimated. Because no day 14 peak-response samples were available, repertoires were characterized only after the peak T cell response. Epitopes outside the regions mutated in the B.1.351 and B.1.1.7 variants were reportedly recognized by nearly half of the unique spike-specific TCRs. A significant rise in spike-specific TCR breadth and depth was observed after two AZD1222 doses relative to day 0 and relative to MenACWY recipients. In the small 56-69-year group, the increase in depth fell short of significance, most likely because of low power. The vaccine-associated CD4 TCRs covered the entire spike protein, and the dominant responses fell in regions 160-218 and 743-854.

On this clone itself: No antigen is known for it. The record has no base qualities; no much larger clone is one base away.

The CDR3 regions of human TCRbeta chains were subjected to immunosequencing. In the original analysis: TCRs in the repertoires were compared against a reference library of SARS-CoV-2-specific TCRs that had been generated with the MIRA antigen-specificity platform. Breadth was defined as the fraction of unique TCRs that were SARS-CoV-2-associated, and depth was defined as the fraction of total T cells that were SARS-CoV-2-associated. Using the MIRA data, each spike-specific TCR was assigned both to the spike region to which the TCR was reactive and to a CD4 or CD8 class. Log10-transformed breadth and depth values were compared by one-way ANOVA with Sidak's multiple comparisons tests. What TCRdb holds here is the immuneACCESS table cut down to in-frame rearrangements. Part of the clones is not present; checked against another copy, under half of the missing clones reflect an unresolved V gene, and the others are unexplained. V, J and clone size derive from that table, while D and trimming were established from the DNA sequence. Present in this sample are 95,000 to 100,000 clones, around nine tenths of which were seen just once. In total, the top ten clones hold 15% to 20% of the sample.

This TCR came from an adult who received the AZD1222 COVID-19 vaccine. The receptor chain draws on TRBV3-1 (or the pseudogene TRBV3-2) and TRBJ1-2, and the D gene may be TRBD1, 6 bases matching. This specimen consisted of peripheral blood, obtained 28 days after the second AZD1222 dose. The sequenced DNA is TGTGCCAGCGGGATACAGGGTGATTATGGCTACACCTTC. The translation is CASGIQGDYGYTF.